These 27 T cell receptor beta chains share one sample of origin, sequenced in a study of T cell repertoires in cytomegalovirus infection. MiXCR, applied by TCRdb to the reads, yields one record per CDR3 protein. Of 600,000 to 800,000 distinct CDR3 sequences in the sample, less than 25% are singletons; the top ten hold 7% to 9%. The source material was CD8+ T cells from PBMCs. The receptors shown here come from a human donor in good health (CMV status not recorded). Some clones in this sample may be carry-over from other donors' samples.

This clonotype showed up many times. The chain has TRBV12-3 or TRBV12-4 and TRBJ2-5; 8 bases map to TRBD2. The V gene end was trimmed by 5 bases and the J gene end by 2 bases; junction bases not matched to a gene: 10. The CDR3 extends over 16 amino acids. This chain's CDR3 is CASSGRSGGRQETQYF. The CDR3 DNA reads TGTGCCAGCAGTGGGCGCAGCGGGGGACGGCAAGAGACCCAGTACTTC.

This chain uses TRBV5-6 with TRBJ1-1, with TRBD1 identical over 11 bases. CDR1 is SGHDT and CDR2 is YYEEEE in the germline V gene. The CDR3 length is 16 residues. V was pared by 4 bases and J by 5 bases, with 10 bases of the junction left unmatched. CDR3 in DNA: TGTGCCAGCAGCCCCGGACAGGGGGCGCTGGGTACTGAAGCTTTCTTT. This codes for CASSPGQGALGTEAFF.

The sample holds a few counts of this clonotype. The CDR3 loop reads CAISDIGQGYEQYF. The CDR3 nucleotides read TGTGCCATCAGTGATATCGGACAGGGCTACGAGCAGTACTTC. The chain joins TRBV10-3 to TRBJ2-7; 8 positions match TRBD1. V shed 3 bases and J 3 bases; nucleotides not matched to a gene: 4. The CDR3 sequence is 14 residues long. Germline lookup yields CDR1 ENHRY and CDR2 SYGVKD.

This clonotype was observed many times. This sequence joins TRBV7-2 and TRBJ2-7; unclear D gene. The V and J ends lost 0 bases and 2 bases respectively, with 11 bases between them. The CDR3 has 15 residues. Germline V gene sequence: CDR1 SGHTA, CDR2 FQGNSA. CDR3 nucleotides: TGTGCCAGCAGCTTAGCGGTCGGCAGCACCTACGAGCAGTACGTC. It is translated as CASSLAVGSTYEQYV.

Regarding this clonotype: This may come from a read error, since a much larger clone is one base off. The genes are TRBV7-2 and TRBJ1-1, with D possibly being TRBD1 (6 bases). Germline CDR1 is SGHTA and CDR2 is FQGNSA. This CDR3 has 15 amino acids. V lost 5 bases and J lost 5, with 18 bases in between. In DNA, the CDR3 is TGTGCCAGCAGCAACGGGTGGGGGCGCGGTACTGAAGCTTTCTTT. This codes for CASSNGWGRGTEAFF.

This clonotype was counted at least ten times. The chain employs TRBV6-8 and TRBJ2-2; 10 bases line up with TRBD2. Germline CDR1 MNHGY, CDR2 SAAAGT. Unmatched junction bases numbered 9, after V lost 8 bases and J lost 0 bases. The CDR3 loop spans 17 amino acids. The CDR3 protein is CASLQAGLATNTGELFF. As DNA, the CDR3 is TGTGCCAGCCTCCAGGCGGGACTAGCGACGAACACCGGGGAGCTGTTTTTT.

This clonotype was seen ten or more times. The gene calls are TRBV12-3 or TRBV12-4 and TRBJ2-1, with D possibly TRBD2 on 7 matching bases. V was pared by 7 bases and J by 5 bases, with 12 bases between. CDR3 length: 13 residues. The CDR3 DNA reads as TGTGCCAGCATATTGGGGGGGCACAATGAGCAGTTCTTC. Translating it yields CASILGGHNEQFF.

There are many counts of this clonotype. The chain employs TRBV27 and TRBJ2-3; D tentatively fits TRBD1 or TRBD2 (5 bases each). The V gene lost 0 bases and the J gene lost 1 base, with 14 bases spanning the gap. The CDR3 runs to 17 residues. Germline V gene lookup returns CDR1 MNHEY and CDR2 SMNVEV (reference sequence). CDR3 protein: CASSLSIGDRGTDTQYF. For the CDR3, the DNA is TGTGCCAGCAGTTTATCGATCGGGGACCGAGGCACAGATACGCAGTATTTT.

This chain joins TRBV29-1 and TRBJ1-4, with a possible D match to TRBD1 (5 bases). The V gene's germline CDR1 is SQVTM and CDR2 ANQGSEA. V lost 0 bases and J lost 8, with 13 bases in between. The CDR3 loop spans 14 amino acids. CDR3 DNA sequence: TGCAGCGTTGAAGAGGCTGGGGGGAGGGAAAAACTGTTTTTT. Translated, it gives CSVEEAGGREKLFF.

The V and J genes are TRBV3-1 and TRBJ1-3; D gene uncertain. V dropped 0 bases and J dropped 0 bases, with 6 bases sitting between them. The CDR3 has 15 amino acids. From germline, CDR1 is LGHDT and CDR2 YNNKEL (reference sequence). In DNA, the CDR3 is TGTGCCAGCAGCCAAGACGCTGGCTCTGGAAACACCATATATTTT. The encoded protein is CASSQDAGSGNTIYF.

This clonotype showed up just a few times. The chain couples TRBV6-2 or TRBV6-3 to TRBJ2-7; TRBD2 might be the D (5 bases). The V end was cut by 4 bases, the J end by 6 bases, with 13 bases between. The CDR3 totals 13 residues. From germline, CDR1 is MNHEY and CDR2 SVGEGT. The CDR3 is CASSFRGNAEQYF. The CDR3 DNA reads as TGTGCCAGCAGTTTTCGAGGGAACGCCGAGCAGTACTTC.

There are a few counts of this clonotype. The CDR3 DNA follows: TGTGCCAGCAGCCAAGTTCGGGAGCAGTTCTTC. Protein sequence: CASSQVREQFF. The chain uses TRBV4-2 and TRBJ2-1; D not certain. Germline V gene lookup returns CDR1 LGHNA and CDR2 YNFKEQ. This CDR3 region has 11 residues. V lost 1 base and J lost 10, with 5 bases in between.

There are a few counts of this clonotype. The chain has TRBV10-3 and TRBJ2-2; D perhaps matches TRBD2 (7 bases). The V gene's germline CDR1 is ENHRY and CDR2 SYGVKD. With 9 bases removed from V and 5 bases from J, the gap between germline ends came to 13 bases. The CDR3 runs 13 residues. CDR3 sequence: CAIPGGMTGELFF. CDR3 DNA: TGTGCCATTCCGGGGGGCATGACCGGGGAGCTGTTTTTT.

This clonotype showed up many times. The DNA of the CDR3 is TGTGCCAGCAGCGGCACAGGGGATTCCTACGAGCAGTACTTC. Translation gives CASSGTGDSYEQYF. V gene TRBV7-8 combines with J gene TRBJ2-7, with 7 bases aligning to TRBD1. V lost 5 bases to trimming and J lost 1 base; unmatched junction nucleotides: 5. The CDR3 consists of 14 residues. The germline gives CDR1 SGHVS, CDR2 FQNEAQ.

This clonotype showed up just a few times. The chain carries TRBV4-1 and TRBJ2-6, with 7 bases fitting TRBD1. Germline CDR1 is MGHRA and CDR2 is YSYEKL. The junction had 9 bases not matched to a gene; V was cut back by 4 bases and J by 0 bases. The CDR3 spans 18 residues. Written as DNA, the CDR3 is TGCGCCAGCAGCCCCCGACAGGGATCGGACTCTGGGGCCAACGTCCTGACTTTC. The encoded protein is CASSPRQGSDSGANVLTF.

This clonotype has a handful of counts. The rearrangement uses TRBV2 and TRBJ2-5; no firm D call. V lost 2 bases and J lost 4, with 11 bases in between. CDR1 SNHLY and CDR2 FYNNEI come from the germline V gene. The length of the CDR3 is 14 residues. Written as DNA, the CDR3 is TGTGCCAGCAGTGAATCGCGACGTGGAGAGACCCAGTACTTC. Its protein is CASSESRRGETQYF.

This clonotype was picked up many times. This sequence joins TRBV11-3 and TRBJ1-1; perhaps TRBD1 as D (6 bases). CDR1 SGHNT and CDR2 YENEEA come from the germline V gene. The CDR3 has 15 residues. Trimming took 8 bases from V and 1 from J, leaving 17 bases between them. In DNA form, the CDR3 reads TGTGCCAGCCCCAGGGGTGGGGGAGGGAACACTGAAGCTTTCTTT. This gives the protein CASPRGGGGNTEAFF.

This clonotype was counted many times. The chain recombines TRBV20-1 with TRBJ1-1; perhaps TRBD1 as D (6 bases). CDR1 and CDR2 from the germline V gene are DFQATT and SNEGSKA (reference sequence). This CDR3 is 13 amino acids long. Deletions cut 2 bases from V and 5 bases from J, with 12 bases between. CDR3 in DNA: TGCAGTGCTAGACCCAGGGGAGGGACTGAAGCTTTCTTT. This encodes CSARPRGGTEAFF.

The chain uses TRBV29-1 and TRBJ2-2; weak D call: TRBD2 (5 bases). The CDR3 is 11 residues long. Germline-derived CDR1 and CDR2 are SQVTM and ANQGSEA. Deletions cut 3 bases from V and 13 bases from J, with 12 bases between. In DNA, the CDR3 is TGCAGCGTTGATAGAAAGGGAGCGCTGTTTTTT. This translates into CSVDRKGALFF.

CDR3 protein: CASGETGGRYTEAFF. The CDR3 bases are TGTGCCAGCGGGGAGACAGGGGGCCGGTACACTGAAGCTTTCTTT. The genes are TRBV6-5 and TRBJ1-1; 10 bases fit TRBD1. The V segment lost 8 bases and the J segment 3 bases; nucleotides outside the gene matches: 9. This CDR3 is 15 amino acids long. Germline V gives CDR1 MNHEY, CDR2 SVGAGI.

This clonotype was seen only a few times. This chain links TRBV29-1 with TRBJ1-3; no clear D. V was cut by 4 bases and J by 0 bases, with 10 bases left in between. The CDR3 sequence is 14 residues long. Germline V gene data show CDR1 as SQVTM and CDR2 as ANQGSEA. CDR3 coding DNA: TGCAGCGTTGCCCTATTGAACTCTGGAAACACCATATATTTT. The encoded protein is CSVALLNSGNTIYF.

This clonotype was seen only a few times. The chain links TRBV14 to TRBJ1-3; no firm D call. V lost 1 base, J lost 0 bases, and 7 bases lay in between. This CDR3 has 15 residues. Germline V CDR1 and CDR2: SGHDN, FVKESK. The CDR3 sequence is CASSQGADSGNTIYF. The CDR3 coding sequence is TGTGCCAGCAGCCAAGGAGCGGACTCTGGAAACACCATATATTTT.

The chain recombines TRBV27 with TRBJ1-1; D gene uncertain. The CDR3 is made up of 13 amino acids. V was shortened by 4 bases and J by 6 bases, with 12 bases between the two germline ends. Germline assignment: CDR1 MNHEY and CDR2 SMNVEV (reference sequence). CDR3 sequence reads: CASSSSFWSEAFF. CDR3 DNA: TGTGCCAGCAGTTCGAGTTTTTGGTCTGAAGCTTTCTTT.

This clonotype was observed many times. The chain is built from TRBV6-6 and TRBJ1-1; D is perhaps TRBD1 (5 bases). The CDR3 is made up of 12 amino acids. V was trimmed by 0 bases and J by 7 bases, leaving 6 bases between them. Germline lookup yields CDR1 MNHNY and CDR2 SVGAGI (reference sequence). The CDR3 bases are TGTGCCAGCAGTTACTCGACAGATGAAGCTTTCTTT. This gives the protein CASSYSTDEAFF.

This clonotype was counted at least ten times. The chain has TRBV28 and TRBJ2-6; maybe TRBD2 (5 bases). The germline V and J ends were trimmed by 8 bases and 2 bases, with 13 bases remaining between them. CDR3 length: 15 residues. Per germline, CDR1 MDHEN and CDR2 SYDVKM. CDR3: CASSLTGTGANVLTF. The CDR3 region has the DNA TGTGCCAGCTCCCTTACGGGGACTGGGGCCAACGTCCTGACTTTC.

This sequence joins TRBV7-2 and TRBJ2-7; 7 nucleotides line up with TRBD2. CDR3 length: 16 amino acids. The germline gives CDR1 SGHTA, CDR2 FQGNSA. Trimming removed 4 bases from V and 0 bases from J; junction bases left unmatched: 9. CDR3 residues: CASSYGLVMGSYEQYF. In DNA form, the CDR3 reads TGTGCCAGCAGCTATGGACTAGTCATGGGCTCCTACGAGCAGTACTTC.

DNA for the CDR3: TGTGCCAGTTATGGAAGGGGGCCAGCAGATACGCAGTATTTT. Its protein product is CASYGRGPADTQYF. The V and J genes are TRBV5-6 and TRBJ2-3; TRBD1 matches at 7 bases. CDR3 length: 14 amino acids. Trimming removed 8 bases from V and 4 bases from J; junction bases left unmatched: 10. In germline, CDR1 is SGHDT, CDR2 YYEEEE.